This record looks at one TCR beta chain sequence and its context. What it recognizes is unknown. This entry comes from a study of CD8 T cells in ankylosing spondylitis. Regarding the study as a whole: Blood of patients with ankylosing spondylitis appeared to be characterized by a TCR beta motif of seven or eight highly homologous variants. Matched ankylosing spondylitis synovial fluid reportedly showed significant enrichment of disease-linked clones.

TCRdb reanalysed the 5' RACE reads using MiXCR and keeps one entry per CDR3 protein. Counted here are 340,000 or so distinct CDR3 sequences, about 15% occurring once; the ten biggest clones make up less than 1.1%. The receptor was derived from a male donor with ankylosing spondylitis or in good health (not recorded which). The sample comprised blood, either unsorted or a sorted T cell fraction (not recorded which).

CDR3 residues: CSAERVRNEQFF. The CDR3 DNA reads as TGCAGTGCTGAAAGGGTGCGCAATGAGCAGTTCTTC. The chain employs TRBV20-1 and TRBJ2-1; D uncertain. CDR3 length: 12 residues. Germline V gene sequence: CDR1 DFQATT, CDR2 SNEGSKA (reference sequence). Deletions cut 5 bases from V and 6 bases from J, with 11 bases between.